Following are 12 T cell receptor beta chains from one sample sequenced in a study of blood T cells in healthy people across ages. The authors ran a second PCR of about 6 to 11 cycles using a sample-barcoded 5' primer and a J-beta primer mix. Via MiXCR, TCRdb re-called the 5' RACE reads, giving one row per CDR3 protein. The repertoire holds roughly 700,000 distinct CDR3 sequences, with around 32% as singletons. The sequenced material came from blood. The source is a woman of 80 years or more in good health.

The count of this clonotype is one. This chain's CDR3 is CAWQGEGYEKYF. CDR3 nucleotides: TGTGCCTGGCAGGGAGAGGGCTACGAGAAGTACTTC. This chain connects TRBV30 to TRBJ2-4; D tentatively reads TRBD1 or TRBD2 (5 bases each). The CDR3 contains 12 residues. Trimming cost V 5 bases and J 14 bases, with 19 bases left between them. Germline CDR1 reads GTSNPN; CDR2 reads SVGIG (reference sequence). Complete variable domain (other parts from reference TRBV30 and TRBJ2-4): SQTIHQWPATLVQPVGSPLSLECTVEGTSNPNLYWYRQAAGRGLQLLFYSVGIGQISSEVPQNLSASRPQDRQFILSSKKLLLSDSGFYLCAWQGEGYEKYFGAGTRLSVL.

The CDR3 DNA reads TGTGCCAGCAGCTTAGGGCAGGGGGCCCCCTACGAGCAGTACTTC. Translating it yields CASSLGQGAPYEQYF. The gene calls are TRBV11-1 and TRBJ2-7; 8 bases match TRBD1. Germline values: CDR1 SGHAT, CDR2 FQDESV (reference sequence). This CDR3 is built from 15 residues. With 1 base clipped from V and 2 bases from J, the junction kept 4 bases outside the gene matches. The full variable domain, its missing parts supplied by reference TRBV11-1 and TRBJ2-7, is EAEVAQSPRYKITEKSQAVAFWCDPISGHATLYWYRQILGQGPELLVQFQDESVVDDSQLPKDRFSAERLKGVDSTLKIQPAELGDSAMYLCASSLGQGAPYEQYFGPGTRLTVT.

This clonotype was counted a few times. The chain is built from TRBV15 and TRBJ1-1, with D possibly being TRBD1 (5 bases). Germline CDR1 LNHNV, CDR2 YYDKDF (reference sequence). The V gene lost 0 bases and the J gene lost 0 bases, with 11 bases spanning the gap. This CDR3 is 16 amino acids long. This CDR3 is CATSRDWARVNTEAFF. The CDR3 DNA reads TGTGCCACCAGCAGAGATTGGGCCAGGGTGAACACTGAAGCTTTCTTT.

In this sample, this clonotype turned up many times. The CDR3 nucleotides are TGTGCCAGCAGCCTGGGGGGAATCTCCTACGAGCAGTACTTC. Its translation: CASSLGGISYEQYF. The V call is TRBV14, the J call TRBJ2-7, with a tentative D call TRBD2 (6 bases). The CDR3 runs to 14 residues. Germline loops: CDR1 SGHDN, CDR2 FVKESK. V lost 4 bases and J 0 bases, leaving 10 bases between the germline ends. The full variable domain, with the rest looked up from reference TRBV14 and TRBJ2-7, is EAGVTQFPSHSVIEKGQTVTLRCDPISGHDNLYWYRRVMGKEIKFLLHFVKESKQDESGMPNNRFLAERTGGTYSTLKVQPAELEDSGVYFCASSLGGISYEQYFGPGTRLTVT.

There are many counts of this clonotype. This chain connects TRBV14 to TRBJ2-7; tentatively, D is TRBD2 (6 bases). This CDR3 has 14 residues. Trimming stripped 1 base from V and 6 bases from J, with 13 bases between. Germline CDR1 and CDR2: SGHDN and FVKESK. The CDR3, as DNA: TGTGCCAGCAGCCAAGTGGGTGGAGGGTCCGAGCAGTACTTC. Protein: CASSQVGGGSEQYF.

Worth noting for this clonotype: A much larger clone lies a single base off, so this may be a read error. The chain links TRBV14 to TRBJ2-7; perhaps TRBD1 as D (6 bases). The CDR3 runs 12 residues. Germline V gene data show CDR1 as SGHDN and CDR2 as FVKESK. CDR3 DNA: TGTGCCTGCAGCACCCACAGGGTCGAGCAGTACTTC. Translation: CACSTHRVEQYF.

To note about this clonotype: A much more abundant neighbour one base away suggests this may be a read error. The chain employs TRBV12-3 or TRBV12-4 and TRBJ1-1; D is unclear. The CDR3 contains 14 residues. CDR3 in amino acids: CTSSLPGENTEAFF. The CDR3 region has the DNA TGTACCAGCAGTCTACCCGGGGAGAACACTGAAGCTTTCTTT.

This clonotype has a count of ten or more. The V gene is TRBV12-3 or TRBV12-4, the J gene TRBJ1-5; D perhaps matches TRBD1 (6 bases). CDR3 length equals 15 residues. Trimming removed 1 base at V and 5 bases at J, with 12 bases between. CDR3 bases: TGTGCCAGCAGTTTAGACGGGGGGGGCCATCAGCCCCAGCATTTT. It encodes CASSLDGGGHQPQHF.

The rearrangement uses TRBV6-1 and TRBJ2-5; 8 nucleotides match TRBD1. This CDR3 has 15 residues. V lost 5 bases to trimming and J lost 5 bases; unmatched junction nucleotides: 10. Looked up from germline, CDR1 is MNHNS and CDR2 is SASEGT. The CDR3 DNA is TGTGCCAGCAGTAGACAGGGGAGCTGGGGGGAGACCCAGTACTTC. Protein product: CASSRQGSWGETQYF.

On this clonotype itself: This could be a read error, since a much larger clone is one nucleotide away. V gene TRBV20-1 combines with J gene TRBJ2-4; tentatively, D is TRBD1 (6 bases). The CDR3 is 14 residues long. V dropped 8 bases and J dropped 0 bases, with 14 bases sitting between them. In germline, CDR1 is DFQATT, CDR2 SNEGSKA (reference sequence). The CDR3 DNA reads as TGCAGTACAAACAGGGAGATAGCCAAAAACATTCAGTACTTC. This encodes CSTNREIAKNIQYF.

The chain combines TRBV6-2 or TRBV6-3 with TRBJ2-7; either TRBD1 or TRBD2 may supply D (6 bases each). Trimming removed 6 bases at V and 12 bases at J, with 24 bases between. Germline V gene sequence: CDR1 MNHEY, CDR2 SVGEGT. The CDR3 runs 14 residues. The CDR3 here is CASRKSTGADPRYF. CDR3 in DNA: TGTGCCAGCAGGAAGTCAACGGGGGCGGACCCCAGGTACTTC.

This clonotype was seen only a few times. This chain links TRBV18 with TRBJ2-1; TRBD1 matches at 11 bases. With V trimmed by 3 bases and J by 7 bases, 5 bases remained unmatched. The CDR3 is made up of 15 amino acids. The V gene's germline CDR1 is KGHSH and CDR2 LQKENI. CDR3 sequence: CASSPGTGGRNEQFF. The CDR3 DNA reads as TGTGCCAGCTCACCCGGGACAGGGGGTAGGAATGAGCAGTTCTTC.